These 28 T cell receptor beta chains were sequenced from one sample in a study of metastatic and nonmetastatic thyroid tumors. Through MiXCR, TCRdb re-clonotyped the PCR reads. The profile shows about 70,000 clones, roughly a sixth of them singletons. No patient had received any treatment before thyroid surgery. The sequencing sample was made of blood. Every receptor here comes from a female donor with papillary thyroid cancer or a benign thyroid nodule (not recorded which). Some clones in this sample may be carry-over from other donors' samples.

This clone was counted a few times. The V gene is TRBV10-2, the J gene TRBJ1-2; D unclear. This CDR3 is 12 amino acids long. V lost 8 bases and J lost 3, with 10 bases in between. Germline loops: CDR1 WSHSY, CDR2 SAAADI. In DNA form, the CDR3 reads TGCGCCAGCGGGGAGGACTACTATGGCTACACCTTC. Protein product: CASGEDYYGYTF.

Ten or more counts support this clone. This sequence joins TRBV24-1 and TRBJ2-1, with D possibly being TRBD1 (5 bases). The V end was cut by 10 bases, the J end by 5 bases, with 20 bases between. Germline CDR1 is KGHDR and CDR2 is SFDVKD. The CDR3 spans 15 residues. CDR3 sequence reads: CATQGDAYRNNEQFF. In DNA form, the CDR3 reads TGTGCCACGCAGGGTGACGCCTACAGAAACAATGAGCAGTTCTTC.

V is TRBV11-1 and J is TRBJ2-1; perhaps D is TRBD1 or TRBD2 (5 bases each). The CDR3 contains 15 residues. Germline loops: CDR1 SGHAT, CDR2 FQDESV (reference sequence). V lost 5 bases, J lost 7 bases, and 18 bases lay in between. The CDR3 sequence is CASSHPGRSGNEQFF. CDR3 nucleotide sequence: TGTGCCAGCAGCCACCCGGGACGCAGTGGAAATGAGCAGTTCTTC.

This clone was seen only a few times. Germline is not matched at one junction end, which may reflect a read error. V usage is TRBV12-3 or TRBV12-4 and J usage is TRBJ2-1, with D maybe TRBD2 (6 bases). The length of the CDR3 is 14 residues. CDR3 in DNA: TGTGCCAGCACCCTGGACTATCGGTCCAATAAGCAGTTCTTC. Its translation is CASTLDYRSNKQFF.

The rearrangement joins TRBV5-6 to TRBJ2-2, with D perhaps TRBD2 (6 bases). Trimming shortened V by 2 bases and J by 8 bases, and 19 bases separated the two germline ends. This CDR3 has 16 amino acids. Germline CDR1 SGHDT, CDR2 YYEEEE. In DNA form, the CDR3 reads TGTGCCAGCAGCTTACTTTCGGGACTCCCTGGGGGGGAGCTGTTTTTT. Protein product: CASSLLSGLPGGELFF.

This clone ranks as medium-sized. The chain recombines TRBV5-1 with TRBJ2-7; D is uncertain. CDR1 SGHRS and CDR2 YFSETQ come from the germline V gene. V was shortened by 4 bases and J by 0 bases, with 11 bases between the two germline ends. The CDR3 covers 14 residues. CDR3 loop: CASSLSGFSYEQYF. The DNA for the CDR3 is TGCGCCAGCAGCCTTTCCGGGTTCTCCTACGAGCAGTACTTC.

This clone occurred a few times. CDR3 sequence: CASRQGSDTQYF. DNA for the CDR3: TGTGCCAGCAGGCAGGGAAGTGATACGCAGTATTTT. The chain carries TRBV2 and TRBJ2-3; perhaps TRBD1 as D (5 bases). Trimming removed 6 bases at V and 6 bases at J, with 10 bases between. Looked up from germline, CDR1 is SNHLY and CDR2 is FYNNEI. The CDR3 is 12 residues long. The full variable domain, rest sourced from reference TRBV2 and TRBJ2-3, is EPEVTQTPSHQVTQMGQEVILRCVPISNHLYFYWYRQILGQKVEFLVSFYNNEISEKSEIFDDQFSVERPDGSNFTLKIRSTKLEDSAMYFCASRQGSDTQYFGPGTRLTVL.

This chain connects TRBV20-1 to TRBJ2-7, with a tentative D call TRBD1 (5 bases). Germline V gene lookup returns CDR1 DFQATT and CDR2 SNEGSKA (reference sequence). V was trimmed by 8 bases and J by 3 bases, leaving 14 bases between them. The CDR3 is made up of 12 amino acids. The CDR3 DNA sequence: TGCAGTAAAACGGACATTAGCTACGAGCAGTACTTC. The encoded protein is CSKTDISYEQYF.

This clone was seen at least ten times. The V and J genes are TRBV20-1 and TRBJ2-1; TRBD2 agrees at 11 bases. V shed 4 bases, J shed 0 bases, and the junction held 11 bases outside the gene matches. Germline V CDR1 and CDR2: DFQATT, SNEGSKA (reference sequence). This CDR3 comprises 18 residues. DNA for the CDR3: TGCAGTGCTAACAAGGCACTAGCGGGAGTGAGCTCCTACAATGAGCAGTTCTTC. This encodes CSANKALAGVSSYNEQFF.

This clone was seen a handful of times. The chain recombines TRBV12-3 or TRBV12-4 with TRBJ1-1; TRBD1 matches 7 bases. The CDR3 runs 16 residues. V gave up 7 bases and J gave up 0 bases; unmatched junction bases: 11. The CDR3 coding sequence is TGTGCCAGCAAACTCGACAGGGCCGGGATGAACACTGAAGCTTTCTTT. The encoded protein is CASKLDRAGMNTEAFF.

At least ten counts were recorded for this clone. The genes are TRBV20-1 and TRBJ2-2; 7 positions match TRBD2. V shed 6 bases, J shed 7 bases, and the junction held 11 bases outside the gene matches. CDR1 is DFQATT, CDR2 SNEGSKA, per germline (reference sequence). CDR3 length equals 14 residues. CDR3 region: CSAGTISGGGELFF. The CDR3 coding sequence is TGCAGTGCAGGGACTATAAGTGGTGGCGGGGAGCTGTTTTTT.

In its sample, this clone was seen a few times. The rearrangement links TRBV27 to TRBJ1-2, with a weak D call TRBD1 (6 bases). The V end was cut by 3 bases, the J end by 3 bases, with 17 bases between. Germline-derived CDR1 and CDR2 are MNHEY and SMNVEV (reference sequence). The CDR3 loop spans 16 amino acids. CDR3 nucleotide sequence: TGTGCCAGCAGTTTCAATTCACCAGGGGCCCACTATGGCTACACCTTC. Translated: CASSFNSPGAHYGYTF.

This clone was counted ten times or more. The chain recombines TRBV12-3 or TRBV12-4 with TRBJ1-4; no definite D call. This CDR3 is built from 14 residues. Trimming removed 5 bases at V and 4 bases at J, with 11 bases between. The CDR3 is CASSLVGLNEKLFF. CDR3 sequence (DNA): TGTGCCAGCAGTCTGGTCGGACTTAATGAAAAACTGTTTTTT.

This clone was seen many times. The genes are TRBV6-1 and TRBJ2-7, with TRBD1 identical over 7 bases. The V segment lost 2 bases and the J segment 0 bases; nucleotides outside the gene matches: 4. The CDR3 is 15 amino acids. Looked up from germline, CDR1 is MNHNS and CDR2 is SASEGT. CDR3 protein: CASSELGTASYEQYF. For the CDR3, the DNA is TGTGCCAGCAGTGAATTGGGGACAGCCTCCTACGAGCAGTACTTC.

In this sample, this clone turned up many times. This chain uses TRBV25-1 with TRBJ2-1, with TRBD2 matching over 8 bases. The CDR3 spans 16 residues. CDR1 is MGHDK, CDR2 SYGVNS, per germline. V lost 4 bases to trimming and J lost 0 bases; unmatched junction nucleotides: 5. In DNA form, the CDR3 reads TGTGCCAGCAGTGGATTAGCGGGACCCTCCTACAATGAGCAGTTCTTC. Translating it yields CASSGLAGPSYNEQFF.

This clone was recorded many times. The rearrangement uses TRBV20-1 and TRBJ2-3; D gene uncertain. V lost 3 bases and J lost 0, with 7 bases in between. The CDR3 extends over 13 amino acids. Germline lookup yields CDR1 DFQATT and CDR2 SNEGSKA (reference sequence). CDR3 coding DNA: TGCAGTGCTAGTATGGGGAGCACAGATACGCAGTATTTT. Its protein is CSASMGSTDTQYF.

This clone came up many times. The V call is TRBV4-1, the J call TRBJ2-3; D call uncertain. The V gene lost 0 bases and the J gene lost 3 bases, with 4 bases spanning the gap. There are 13 residues in the CDR3. Germline V gives CDR1 MGHRA, CDR2 YSYEKL. The CDR3 DNA is TGCGCCAGCAGCCAAGATTGGACAGATACGCAGTATTTT. This sequence encodes CASSQDWTDTQYF.

This clone showed up many times. V is TRBV5-1 and J is TRBJ2-5, with a possible D match to TRBD2 (5 bases). CDR1 SGHRS and CDR2 YFSETQ come from the germline V gene. The V end was cut by 2 bases, the J end by 5 bases, with 13 bases between. This CDR3 contains 14 residues. The CDR3 region is CASSFGEGRETQYF. The CDR3 nucleotides are TGCGCCAGCAGCTTTGGCGAGGGCAGGGAGACCCAGTACTTC.

The chain joins TRBV6-1 to TRBJ2-7, with D possibly being TRBD2 (6 bases). Germline V CDR1 and CDR2: MNHNS, SASEGT. V lost 4 bases, J lost 7 bases, and 14 bases lay in between. The CDR3 has 13 amino acids. The CDR3 protein is CASSVGSREEQYF. In DNA form, the CDR3 reads TGTGCCAGCAGTGTCGGGAGCAGGGAAGAGCAGTACTTC.

There are many counts of this clone. The J gene is TRBJ2-7, the V gene TRBV2; tentative D call: TRBD2 (6 bases). V was cut by 8 bases and J by 2 bases, with 16 bases left in between. CDR1 SNHLY and CDR2 FYNNEI come from the germline V gene. The CDR3 length is 14 residues. CDR3 nucleotide sequence: TGTGCCAGCGCAACCGGGGAGGTTCCCTACGAGCAGTACTTC. Protein: CASATGEVPYEQYF. Filled out from reference TRBV2 and TRBJ2-7, the complete variable domain reads EPEVTQTPSHQVTQMGQEVILRCVPISNHLYFYWYRQILGQKVEFLVSFYNNEISEKSEIFDDQFSVERPDGSNFTLKIRSTKLEDSAMYFCASATGEVPYEQYFGPGTRLTVT.

There are many counts of this clone. The chain couples TRBV19 to TRBJ2-2, with 8 bases aligning to TRBD1. Germline V CDR1 and CDR2: LNHDA, SQIVND (reference sequence). The CDR3 contains 15 residues. With V trimmed by 7 bases and J by 5 bases, 9 bases remained unmatched. This CDR3 is CASTMRTGLTGELFF. The DNA of the CDR3 is TGTGCCAGTACTATGAGGACAGGGTTGACCGGGGAGCTGTTTTTT.

This chain links TRBV28 with TRBJ2-5, with D perhaps given as TRBD1 or TRBD2 (5 bases each). Germline CDR1 MDHEN, CDR2 SYDVKM. The CDR3 has 13 amino acids. V lost 3 bases and J 4 bases, leaving 9 bases between the germline ends. The chain's CDR3 is CASSFTGRETQYF. The CDR3, as DNA: TGTGCCAGCAGTTTTACGGGACGAGAGACCCAGTACTTC. The full variable domain, with the rest looked up from reference TRBV28 and TRBJ2-5, is DVKVTQSSRYLVKRTGEKVFLECVQDMDHENMFWYRQDPGLGLRLIYFSYDVKMKEKGDIPEGYSVSREKKERFSLILESASTNQTSMYLCASSFTGRETQYFGPGTRLLVL.

CDR3 sequence reads: CASSIALIWRAATYEQYF. DNA of the CDR3: TGTGCCAGTAGTATAGCTCTTATTTGGCGGGCCGCTACCTACGAGCAGTACTTC. V gene TRBV19 combines with J gene TRBJ2-7, with a tentative D call TRBD2 (5 bases). Trimming took off 1 base at V and 2 bases at J, with 21 bases between the two ends. The CDR3 consists of 18 residues. Germline-derived CDR1 and CDR2 are LNHDA and SQIVND (reference sequence).

This clone was seen a handful of times. The chain links TRBV27 to TRBJ2-6; the D is unclear. V lost 3 bases, J lost 0 bases, and 3 bases lay in between. In germline, CDR1 is MNHEY, CDR2 SMNVEV (reference sequence). CDR3 length equals 14 residues. The CDR3: CASSFGSGANVLTF. CDR3 in DNA: TGTGCCAGCAGTTTCGGCTCTGGGGCCAACGTCCTGACTTTC. The variable domain in full, completed from reference TRBV27 and TRBJ2-6, reads EAQVTQNPRYLITVTGKKLTVTCSQNMNHEYMSWYRQDPGLGLRQIYYSMNVEVTDKGDVPEGYKVSRKEKRNFPLILESPSPNQTSLYFCASSFGSGANVLTFGAGSRLTVL.

This clone was found many times. The CDR3 sequence: CASSGGPRGTEAFF. Written as DNA, the CDR3 is TGCGCCAGCAGCGGGGGCCCGAGGGGCACTGAAGCTTTCTTT. The chain combines TRBV5-1 with TRBJ1-1, with D possibly being TRBD1 (6 bases). Germline values: CDR1 SGHRS, CDR2 YFSETQ. This CDR3 is built from 14 residues. Between the trimmed V and J ends, which lost 4 bases and 4 bases, there was a span of 14 bases.

This clone has at least ten counts. The J gene is TRBJ1-5, the V gene TRBV2; unclear D gene. Germline lookup yields CDR1 SNHLY and CDR2 FYNNEI. Between the trimmed V and J ends, which lost 5 bases and 2 bases, there was a span of 10 bases. There are 14 residues in the CDR3. Here the CDR3 DNA reads TGTGCCAGCAGTACTCATACCCGCAATCAGCCCCAGCATTTT. Its translation is CASSTHTRNQPQHF.

This clone came up many times. The CDR3 region has the DNA TGTGCCAGCAGTCCGGTGGATTTGAACACTGAAGCTTTCTTT. This codes for CASSPVDLNTEAFF. The chain joins TRBV12-3 or TRBV12-4 to TRBJ1-1; D gene ambiguous. The germline V and J ends were trimmed by 5 bases and 0 bases, with 10 bases remaining between them. The CDR3 totals 14 residues.

The chain joins TRBV4-1 to TRBJ1-1; D is unclear. Per germline, CDR1 MGHRA and CDR2 YSYEKL. Trimming removed 0 bases at V and 4 bases at J, with 9 bases between. This CDR3 comprises 14 residues. The chain's CDR3 is CASSQDIGSTEAFF. The CDR3, as DNA: TGCGCCAGCAGCCAAGATATAGGAAGCACTGAAGCTTTCTTT.